The clone carrying this TCR beta chain occurred a few times. What it binds is unknown. The data belong to a study of T cell repertoires in cytomegalovirus infection. Study as a whole: HLA-C-restricted CMV epitopes, recently identified, and well-studied HLA-B-restricted ones were used by the study. Matching HLA type, along with CMV infection, was indicated by public TCR beta signatures. Findings of the study overall: Ex vivo, HLA-C-restricted CMV-specific TCR beta clonotypes prevailed over the rest of the response. CMV carriers with the relevant HLA were identified by cumulative public TCR beta family frequency.

From the reads, TCRdb called clonotypes with MiXCR, one entry per CDR3 protein. The sample holds some 130,000 distinct CDR3 sequences, roughly a third seen once. The V end was cut by 7 bases, the J end by 0 bases, with 14 bases between. The length of the CDR3 is 15 residues. This receptor was taken from a human donor in good health (CMV status not recorded). Some clones in this sample may be carry-over from other donors' samples. The sequences come from CD8+ T cells from cultured PBMCs, collected from culture after CMV antigen stimulation. The rearrangement uses TRBV12-3 or TRBV12-4 and TRBJ2-3; possible D gene TRBD1, 5 bases. Here the CDR3 DNA reads TGTGCCAGCACGTGGGGCGACATCAGCACAGATACGCAGTATTTT. Encoded protein: CASTWGDISTDTQYF.